Listed here are 23 T cell receptor beta chains from one sample, sequenced in a study of blood T cell repertoires in COVID-19. The data were produced by immunoSEQ multiplex PCR, yet TCRdb's version contains in-frame clones alone and is incomplete. The table includes roughly 430,000 clones, nearly 90% detected once. Sequencing used PBMCs or T cells enriched from blood (not recorded which). These TCRs come from a woman aged 40 to 50 with acute COVID-19.

The CDR3 is CASSEGHTGNTIYF. CDR3 sequence (DNA): TGTGCCAGCAGTGAAGGGCATACTGGAAACACCATATATTTT. The chain employs TRBV6-1 and TRBJ1-3; D is ambiguous. V lost 1 base and J lost 2, with 6 bases in between. The CDR3 has 14 residues. The germline V gene encodes CDR1 MNHNS and CDR2 SASEGT.

This rearrangement joins TRBV24-1 to TRBJ1-3; no definite D call. The germline V gene encodes CDR1 KGHDR and CDR2 SFDVKD. This CDR3 has 16 amino acids. V lost 4 bases and J lost 0, with 12 bases in between. The CDR3 loop reads CATSDGLLNSGNTIYF. The DNA for the CDR3 is TGTGCCACCAGTGACGGACTCCTCAACTCTGGAAACACCATATATTTT.

This clone was recorded once. This chain connects TRBV19 to TRBJ2-7; TRBD2 is a possible D gene (7 bases). Germline values: CDR1 LNHDA, CDR2 SQIVND (reference sequence). Trimming removed 5 bases at V and 2 bases at J, with 10 bases between. CDR3 length: 13 amino acids. DNA for the CDR3: TGTGCCAGTAGTCCCGGGGGGCCCTACGAGCAGTACTTC. Residues: CASSPGGPYEQYF.

This chain connects TRBV21-1 to TRBJ1-2; the DNA was not used to check the table's D call, TRBD1. TRBV21-1 is annotated as a pseudogene. The CDR3 covers 14 residues. The CDR3 protein is CATRGGECCGGYTF. The CDR3 bases are TGTGCCACCAGAGGGGGCGAGTGTTGTGGAGGCTACACCTTC.

V usage is TRBV5-5 and J usage is TRBJ2-1; D possibly corresponds to TRBD2 (6 bases). Trimming cost V 3 bases and J 0 bases, with 10 bases left between them. Germline CDR1 is SGHKS and CDR2 is YYEKEE (reference sequence). CDR3 size: 15 residues. The CDR3 DNA reads TGTGCCAGCAGCTGGGACGGGAGCTCCTACAATGAGCAGTTCTTC. Protein sequence: CASSWDGSSYNEQFF.

The rearrangement uses TRBV19 and TRBJ1-1; tentatively, D is TRBD1 (6 bases). Germline loops: CDR1 LNHDA, CDR2 SQIVND (reference sequence). This CDR3 is 15 amino acids long. V was shortened by 3 bases and J by 6 bases, with 17 bases between the two germline ends. The CDR3 sequence: CASSIKGRGGPEAFF. CDR3 coding DNA: TGTGCCAGTAGTATTAAGGGCAGGGGAGGGCCTGAAGCTTTCTTT.

This chain links TRBV5-1 with TRBJ2-7; unclear D gene. Germline V gene lookup returns CDR1 SGHRS and CDR2 YFSETQ. Trimming took off 5 bases at V and 3 bases at J, with 15 bases between the two ends. The CDR3 extends over 14 amino acids. In nucleotides, the CDR3 is TGCGCCAGCAGTCCCCAGGTCAGTGGCTACGAGCAGTACTTC. This translates into CASSPQVSGYEQYF.

The V call is TRBV5-6, the J call TRBJ2-7, with 7 bases aligning to TRBD1. V lost 6 bases to trimming and J lost 0 bases; unmatched junction nucleotides: 3. Germline CDR1 SGHDT, CDR2 YYEEEE. This CDR3 has 13 residues. The CDR3: CASNRDSSYEQYF. In nucleotides, the CDR3 is TGTGCCAGCAACCGGGACAGCTCCTACGAGCAGTACTTC.

This chain links TRBV4-2 with TRBJ2-5; 9 bases are a match to TRBD1. Losses at the gene ends were 1 base for V and 4 bases for J; bases not matched to a gene: 1. Germline-derived CDR1 and CDR2 are LGHNA and YNFKEQ. This CDR3 has 14 residues. Written as DNA, the CDR3 is TGTGCCAGCAGCCAAGGACAGGGGGGAGAGACCCAGTACTTC. Translating it yields CASSQGQGGETQYF.

The chain uses TRBV5-1 and TRBJ2-1; TRBD1 matches at 12 bases. This CDR3 comprises 16 residues. CDR1 is SGHRS and CDR2 is YFSETQ in the germline V gene. The trim removed 0 bases at V and 7 bases at J, leaving 5 bases unmatched. CDR3 bases: TGCGCCAGCAGCTTGGCCGGGACAGGGGGCTTGAATGAGCAGTTCTTC. Translation gives CASSLAGTGGLNEQFF.

This chain uses TRBV10-2 with TRBJ2-1; 8 nucleotides match TRBD2. Germline assignment: CDR1 WSHSY and CDR2 SAAADI. The CDR3 length is 15 residues. With 6 bases clipped from V and 0 bases from J, the junction kept 4 bases outside the gene matches. The CDR3 region has the DNA TGCGCCAGCAGGGGACTAGGTATCTCCTACAATGAGCAGTTCTTC. Translation: CASRGLGISYNEQFF.

Concerning this clone itself: This sample also contains other DNA sequences that code for the same CDR3. V usage is TRBV24-1 and J usage is TRBJ1-2; the match to TRBD1 covers 8 bases. Looked up from germline, CDR1 is KGHDR and CDR2 is SFDVKD. Trimming removed 2 bases from V and 0 bases from J; junction bases left unmatched: 4. This CDR3 is 16 amino acids long. The CDR3 loop is CATSDSQGGPNYGYTF. As DNA, the CDR3 is TGTGCCACCAGTGATTCACAGGGGGGCCCTAACTATGGCTACACCTTC.

The chain uses TRBV5-1 and TRBJ1-6; 9 bases are a match to TRBD1. Germline values: CDR1 SGHRS, CDR2 YFSETQ. The CDR3 length is 15 residues. Trimming at V came to 4 bases and at J to 7 bases, leaving 6 bases not matched to a gene. CDR3 nucleotide sequence: TGCGCCAGCAGCCAAAACACAGGGGGCAATTCACCCCTCCACTTT. Its protein is CASSQNTGGNSPLHF.

The rearrangement links TRBV11-2 to TRBJ2-7; 13 nucleotides agree with TRBD2. With V trimmed by 3 bases and J by 4 bases, 6 bases remained unmatched. In germline, CDR1 is SGHAT, CDR2 FQNNGV. The CDR3 sequence is 16 residues long. Here the CDR3 DNA reads TGTGCCAGCAGCTTTACCGGGACTAGCGGGGTGTACGAGCAGTACTTC. Translating gives CASSFTGTSGVYEQYF.

The chain carries TRBV29-1 and TRBJ2-3, with D possibly TRBD2 on 6 matching bases. CDR1 and CDR2 from the germline V gene are SQVTM and ANQGSEA. The CDR3 covers 13 residues. V lost 2 bases and J 3 bases, leaving 9 bases between the germline ends. The CDR3 reads CSVELGGTDTQYF. In DNA form, the CDR3 reads TGCAGCGTTGAACTCGGGGGTACAGATACGCAGTATTTT.

The chain has TRBV21-1 and TRBJ1-2; TRBD1, as called in the table, went unchecked against the DNA. TRBV21-1 is a listed pseudogene. This CDR3 is built from 16 residues. For the CDR3, the DNA is TGTGCCAGCAGCAAAGGCAGGGGGGATAGGCCCTATGGCTACACCTTC. It yields the protein CASSKGRGDRPYGYTF.

The V call is TRBV6-5, the J call TRBJ2-1; possibly TRBD1 for D (5 bases). Trimming removed 1 base at V and 9 bases at J, with 19 bases between. The CDR3 loop spans 16 amino acids. Germline CDR1 is MNHEY and CDR2 is SVGAGI. CDR3 sequence: CASSYYQGVLDGEQFF. DNA of the CDR3: TGTGCCAGCAGTTACTACCAGGGCGTTCTAGATGGTGAGCAGTTCTTC.

This chain links TRBV5-1 with TRBJ1-3, with 9 positions matching TRBD1. The CDR3 length is 16 residues. The junction had 11 bases not matched to a gene; V was cut back by 6 bases and J by 4 bases. CDR1 and CDR2 from the germline V gene are SGHRS and YFSETQ. The CDR3 nucleotides are TGCGCCAGCACCCGAACCGGGACAGGGTCAGGAAACACCATATATTTT. It translates to CASTRTGTGSGNTIYF.

The J gene is TRBJ2-5, the V gene TRBV30, with D tentatively TRBD2 (6 bases). Germline CDR1 reads GTSNPN; CDR2 reads SVGIG (reference sequence). Trimming left V 3 bases short and J 2 bases short, with 13 bases between. CDR3 length: 14 residues. The CDR3, as DNA: TGTGCCTGGAGCTTGGGACTGGGACAAGAGACCCAGTACTTC. Translating it yields CAWSLGLGQETQYF.

The chain links TRBV6-5 to TRBJ1-2, with 7 bases aligning to TRBD1. V gave up 7 bases and J gave up 6 bases; unmatched junction bases: 8. CDR1 is MNHEY, CDR2 SVGAGI, per germline. The CDR3 is 13 residues long. CDR3 sequence reads: CASTSLQGDGYTF. In DNA form, the CDR3 reads TGTGCCAGCACTAGCCTCCAGGGGGATGGCTACACCTTC.

The chain carries TRBV18 and TRBJ2-7, with 9 bases fitting TRBD1. In germline, CDR1 is KGHSH, CDR2 LQKENI. After removal of 5 bases from V and 0 bases from J, the junction contained 5 bases not matched to a gene. CDR3 size: 15 residues. The CDR3 spells CASSWTGVSSYEQYF. CDR3 DNA sequence: TGTGCCAGCTCATGGACAGGGGTATCCTCCTACGAGCAGTACTTC.

The chain uses TRBV29-1 and TRBJ1-4; D gene ambiguous. Trimming stripped 3 bases from V and 11 bases from J, with 10 bases between. Germline V gene data show CDR1 as SQVTM and CDR2 as ANQGSEA. This CDR3 region has 11 residues. The CDR3, as DNA: TGCAGCGTTGAGTCTGGGGAGAAACTGTTTTTT. It codes for CSVESGEKLFF.

This clone was detected once. V is TRBV4-1 and J is TRBJ1-6, with 8 bases lining up with TRBD1. CDR3 length equals 15 residues. V lost 5 bases, J lost 9 bases, and 9 bases stayed unmatched. Germline V gene data show CDR1 as MGHRA and CDR2 as YSYEKL. CDR3: CASSVTGVLGSPLHF. DNA of the CDR3: TGCGCCAGCAGCGTGACAGGGGTTTTAGGTTCACCCCTCCACTTT.